A selection of T cell receptor beta chains follows, all from one sample in a study of TIL therapy for anti-PD-1-resistant metastatic lung cancer. The protocol was immunoSEQ multiplex PCR, while the TCRdb copy is restricted to in-frame clones and leaves out a portion. The repertoire includes about 50,000 clones, about 86% of them detected once, and around 5.1% sits in the top ten. This material consisted of blood, taken at baseline. The source is a person aged 25 to 85 with non-small cell lung cancer. The CDR3 runs from the conserved cysteine through the conserved F or W. The D gene is left open where the match is weak. A row's size may be missing; if present it is once, few, many or a size class.

V: TRBV7-8
J: TRBJ1-1
size: .
D: .
DNA: TGTGCCAGCAGCTTAGTTGGGGGGGCGATTACGAACACTGAAGCTTTCTTT
CDR3: CASSLVGGAITNTEAFF

V: TRBV21-1
J: TRBJ2-5
size: .
D: .
DNA: TGTGCCAGCAGCAGGGTTCGCGGACAGGGATTCCAAGAGACCCAGTACTTC
CDR3: CASSRVRGQGFQETQYF

V: TRBV5-6
J: TRBJ1-5
size: few
D: .
DNA: TGTGCCAGCAGCTTGGGAACAGCCAATCAGCCCCAGCATTTT
CDR3: CASSLGTANQPQHF

V: TRBV5-1
J: TRBJ2-2
size: .
D: .
DNA: TGCGCCAGCAGCCGAGGGCCAGCCGGGGAGCTGTTTTTT
CDR3: CASSRGPAGELFF

V: TRBV15
J: TRBJ1-3
size: .
D: .
DNA: TGTGCCACCAGCAATAACAGTGTGGGGTCTGGAAACACCATATATTTT
CDR3: CATSNNSVGSGNTIYF

V: TRBV28
J: TRBJ2-7
size: .
D: TRBD1
DNA: TGTGCCAGCAGTTTAGCGGGACAGGGGGCCCACGAGCAGTACTTC
CDR3: CASSLAGQGAHEQYF

V: TRBV19
J: TRBJ1-5
size: .
D: TRBD1
DNA: TGTGCCAGTAGTTTAGGACAGGCTAATCAGCCCCAGCATTTT
CDR3: CASSLGQANQPQHF

V: TRBV4-2
J: TRBJ2-7
size: .
D: .
DNA: TGTGCCAGCAGCCAAGATAGGGGGAGGGTAGGGCAGTACTTC
CDR3: CASSQDRGRVGQYF

V: TRBV5-4
J: TRBJ2-7
size: .
D: .
DNA: TGTGCCAGCAGCTTTCGAGGGAGAAGTTCTGACGAGCAGTACTTC
CDR3: CASSFRGRSSDEQYF

V: TRBV11-2
J: TRBJ2-1
size: .
D: TRBD2
DNA: TGTGCCAGCAGCCCAAGACTAGCGGGAGGGGGAAATGAGCAGTTCTTC
CDR3: CASSPRLAGGGNEQFF

V: TRBV9
J: TRBJ2-2
size: .
D: .
DNA: TGTGCCAGCAGCTACCCGGACACTCCGGTCACCGGGGAGCTGTTTTTT
CDR3: CASSYPDTPVTGELFF

V: TRBV2
J: TRBJ2-6
size: once
D: .
DNA: TGTGCCAGCAGCCGCCAGAGCTCTGGGGCCAACGTCCTGACTTTC
CDR3: CASSRQSSGANVLTF

V: TRBV7-3
J: TRBJ2-3
size: .
D: .
DNA: TGTGCCAGCAGCTTAATCCCCTTCACAGATACGCAGTATTTT
CDR3: CASSLIPFTDTQYF

V: TRBV7-8
J: TRBJ2-3
size: .
D: TRBD2
DNA: TGTGCCAGCAGCTTGGCGGGGGTTTATGGGCAGTATTTT
CDR3: CASSLAGVYGQYF

V: TRBV11-3
J: TRBJ2-1
size: .
D: .
DNA: TGTGCCAGCAGCTTAAGGGGTCATGAGCAGTTCTTC
CDR3: CASSLRGHEQFF

V: TRBV2
J: TRBJ2-5
size: .
D: .
DNA: TGTGCCAGCAGGGGGCGAGAGACCCAGTACTTC
CDR3: CASRGRETQYF

V: TRBV3-1/TRBV3-2
J: TRBJ1-1
size: .
D: .
DNA: TGTGCCAGCAGCCAAGATCGGGAAAACACAGAAGCTTTCTTT
CDR3: CASSQDRENTEAFF

V: TRBV10-3
J: TRBJ1-4
size: .
D: .
DNA: TGTGCCACCGGACAGAATGAAAAACTGTTTTTT
CDR3: CATGQNEKLFF

V: TRBV4-3
J: TRBJ2-6
size: medium-sized
D: TRBD2
DNA: TGCGCCAGCGGCGTGGGAGCGGGAGTAGATGGGGCCAACGTCCTGACTTTC
CDR3: CASGVGAGVDGANVLTF

V: TRBV20-1
J: TRBJ2-1
size: .
D: .
DNA: TGCAGTGCTAGAGGGCCGGTCCAGTTCTTC
CDR3: CSARGPVQFF

V: TRBV6-4
J: TRBJ2-1
size: .
D: .
DNA: TGTGCCAGCGGCCGTGGGGGGTCCTACAATGAGCAGTTCTTC
CDR3: CASGRGGSYNEQFF

V: TRBV7-2
J: TRBJ1-3
size: few
D: .
DNA: TGTGCCAGCAGCTTGGGGCATGGAAACACCATATATTTT
CDR3: CASSLGHGNTIYF

V: TRBV4-3
J: TRBJ2-1
size: .
D: TRBD2
DNA: TGCGCCAGCAGCCAGTCACTTACTAGCGGGAGCTCCTACAATGAGCAGTTCTTC
CDR3: CASSQSLTSGSSYNEQFF

V: TRBV20-1
J: TRBJ2-1
size: .
D: .
DNA: TGCAGTGCTAGAGAGGACCATGAGCAGTTCTTC
CDR3: CSAREDHEQFF

V: TRBV29-1
J: TRBJ2-6
size: .
D: TRBD2
DNA: TGCAGCGTCCTGGGGGGGAACTCTGGGGCCAACGTCCTGACTTTC
CDR3: CSVLGGNSGANVLTF

V: TRBV18
J: TRBJ2-7
size: .
D: .
DNA: TGTGCCAGCTCACCCGACGGCATTGAGCAGTACTTC
CDR3: CASSPDGIEQYF

V: TRBV11-1
J: TRBJ2-1
size: few
D: TRBD2
DNA: TGTGCCAGCAGCTTATGGGCGGGAGTTGAGCAGTTCTTC
CDR3: CASSLWAGVEQFF

V: TRBV7-2
J: TRBJ1-5
size: .
D: .
DNA: TGTGCCAGCAGCTCCAACCAGGGGCCTCAGCCCCAGCATTTT
CDR3: CASSSNQGPQPQHF

V: TRBV3-1/TRBV3-2
J: TRBJ2-2
size: .
D: TRBD2
DNA: TGTGCCAGCAGCCAAGGACTAGCTCCCACCGGGGAGCTGTTTTTT
CDR3: CASSQGLAPTGELFF

V: TRBV29-1
J: TRBJ1-1
size: .
D: .
DNA: TGCAGCGTTGCGAGGGGGGACACTGAAGCTTTCTTT
CDR3: CSVARGDTEAFF

V: TRBV15
J: TRBJ1-4
size: .
D: .
DNA: TGTGCCACCAGCAGACCTGGGTGGGCAGAAAATGAAAAACTGTTTTTT
CDR3: CATSRPGWAENEKLFF

V: TRBV7-2
J: TRBJ2-1
size: .
D: TRBD1
DNA: TGTGCCAGCAGCCCCCGGGACAGGTACAATGAGCAGTTCTTC
CDR3: CASSPRDRYNEQFF

V: TRBV9
J: TRBJ2-5
size: .
D: .
DNA: TGTGCCAGCAGCGTAGCTTGGGAAAACTACCAAGAGACCCAGTACTTC
CDR3: CASSVAWENYQETQYF

V: TRBV21-1
J: TRBJ2-5
size: .
D: .
DNA: TGTGCCAGCAGCCCCCGTGGGACTAGAGAACCCGTAGCGACCCAGTACTTC
CDR3: CASSPRGTREPVATQYF